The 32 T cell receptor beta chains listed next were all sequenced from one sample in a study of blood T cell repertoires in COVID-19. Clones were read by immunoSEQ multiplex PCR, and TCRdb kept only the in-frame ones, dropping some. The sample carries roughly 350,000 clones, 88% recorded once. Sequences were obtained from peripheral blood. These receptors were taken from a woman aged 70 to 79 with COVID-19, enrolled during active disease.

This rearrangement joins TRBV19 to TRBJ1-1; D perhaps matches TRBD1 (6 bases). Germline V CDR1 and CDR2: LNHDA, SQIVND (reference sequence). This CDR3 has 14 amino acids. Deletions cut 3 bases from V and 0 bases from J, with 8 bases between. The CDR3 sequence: CASSIRQVNTEAFF. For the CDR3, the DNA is TGTGCCAGTAGTATCAGACAGGTGAACACTGAAGCTTTCTTT.

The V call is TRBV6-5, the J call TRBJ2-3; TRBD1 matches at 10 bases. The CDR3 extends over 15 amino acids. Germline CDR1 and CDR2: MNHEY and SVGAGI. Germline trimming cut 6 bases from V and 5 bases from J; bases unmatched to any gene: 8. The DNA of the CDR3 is TGTGCCAGCAGGGGACAGGGGTTGAGCGAAGATACGCAGTATTTT. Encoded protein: CASRGQGLSEDTQYF.

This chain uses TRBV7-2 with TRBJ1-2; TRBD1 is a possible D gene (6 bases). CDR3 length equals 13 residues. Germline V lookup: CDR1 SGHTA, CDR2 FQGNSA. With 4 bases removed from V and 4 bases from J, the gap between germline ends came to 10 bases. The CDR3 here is CASSSGAFYGYTF. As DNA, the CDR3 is TGTGCCAGCAGCTCAGGGGCCTTCTATGGCTACACCTTC.

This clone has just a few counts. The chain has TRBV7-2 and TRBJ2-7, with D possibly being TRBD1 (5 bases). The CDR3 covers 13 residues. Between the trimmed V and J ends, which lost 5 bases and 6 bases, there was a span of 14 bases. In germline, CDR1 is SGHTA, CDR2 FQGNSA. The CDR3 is CASSPGSESEQYF. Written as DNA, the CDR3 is TGTGCCAGCAGCCCAGGGTCCGAATCCGAGCAGTACTTC.

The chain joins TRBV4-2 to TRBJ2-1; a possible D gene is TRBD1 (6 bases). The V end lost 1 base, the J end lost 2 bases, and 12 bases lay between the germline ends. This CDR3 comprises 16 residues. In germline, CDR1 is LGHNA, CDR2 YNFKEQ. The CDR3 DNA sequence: TGTGCCAGCAGCCAAGCAAGGCAGGGGCCCTACAATGAGCAGTTCTTC. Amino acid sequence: CASSQARQGPYNEQFF.

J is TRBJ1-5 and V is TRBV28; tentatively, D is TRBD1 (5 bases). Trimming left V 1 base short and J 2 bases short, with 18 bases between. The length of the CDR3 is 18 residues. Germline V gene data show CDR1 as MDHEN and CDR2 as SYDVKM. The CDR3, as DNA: TGTGCCAGCAGTTTATCCATAGATCAGGGTTTGGGCAATCAGCCCCAGCATTTT. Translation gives CASSLSIDQGLGNQPQHF.

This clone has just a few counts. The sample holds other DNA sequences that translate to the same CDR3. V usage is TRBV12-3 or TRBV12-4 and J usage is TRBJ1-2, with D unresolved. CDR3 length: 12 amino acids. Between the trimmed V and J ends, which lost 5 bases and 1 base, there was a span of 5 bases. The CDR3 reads CASSASNYGYTF. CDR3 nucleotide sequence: TGTGCCAGCAGTGCGAGTAACTATGGCTACACCTTC.

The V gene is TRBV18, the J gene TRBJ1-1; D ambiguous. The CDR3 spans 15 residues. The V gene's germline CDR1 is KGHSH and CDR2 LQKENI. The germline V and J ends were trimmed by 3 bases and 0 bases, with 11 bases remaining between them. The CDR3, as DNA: TGTGCCAGCTCACCGGGCCTACTCATGAACACTGAAGCTTTCTTT. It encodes CASSPGLLMNTEAFF.

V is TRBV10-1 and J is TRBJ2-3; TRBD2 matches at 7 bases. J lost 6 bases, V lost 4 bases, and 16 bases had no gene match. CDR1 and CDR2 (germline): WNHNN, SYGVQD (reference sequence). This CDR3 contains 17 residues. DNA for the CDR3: TGCGCCAGCAGTGGGTCGAGAGCGGGGATTACGAAGGATACGCAGTATTTT. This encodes CASSGSRAGITKDTQYF.

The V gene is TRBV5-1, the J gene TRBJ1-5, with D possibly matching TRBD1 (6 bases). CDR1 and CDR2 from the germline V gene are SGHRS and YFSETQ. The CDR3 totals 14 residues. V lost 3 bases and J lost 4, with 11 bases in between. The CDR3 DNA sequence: TGCGCCAGCAGCTCGGACAGTCCGAATCAGCCCCAGCATTTT. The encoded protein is CASSSDSPNQPQHF.

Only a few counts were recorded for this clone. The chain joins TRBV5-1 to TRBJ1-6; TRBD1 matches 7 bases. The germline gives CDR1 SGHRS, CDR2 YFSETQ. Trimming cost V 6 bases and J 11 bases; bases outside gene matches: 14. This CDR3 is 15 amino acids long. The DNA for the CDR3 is TGCGCCAGCACCCTTGACAGGGCGTCAGGTGCACCCCTCCACTTT. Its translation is CASTLDRASGAPLHF.

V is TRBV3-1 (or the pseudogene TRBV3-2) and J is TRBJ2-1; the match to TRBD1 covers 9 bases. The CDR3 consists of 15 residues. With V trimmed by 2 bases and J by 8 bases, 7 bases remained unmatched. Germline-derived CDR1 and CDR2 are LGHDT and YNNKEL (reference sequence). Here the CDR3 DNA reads TGTGCCAGCAGCCAACCCGACAGGGGGTTCGATGAGCAGTTCTTC. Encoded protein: CASSQPDRGFDEQFF.

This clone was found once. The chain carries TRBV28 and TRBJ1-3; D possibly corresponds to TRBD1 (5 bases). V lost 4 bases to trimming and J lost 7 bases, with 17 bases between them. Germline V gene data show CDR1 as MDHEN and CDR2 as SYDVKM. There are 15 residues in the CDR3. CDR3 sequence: CASSSPPEGRNTIYF. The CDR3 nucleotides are TGTGCCAGCAGTTCCCCCCCCGAGGGGAGGAACACCATATATTTT.

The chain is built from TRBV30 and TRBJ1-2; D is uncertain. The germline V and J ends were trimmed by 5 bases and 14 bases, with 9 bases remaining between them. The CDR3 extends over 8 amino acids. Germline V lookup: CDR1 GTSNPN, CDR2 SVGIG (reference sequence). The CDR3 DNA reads TGTGCCTGGGGGAGGGCAACCTTC. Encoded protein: CAWGRATF.

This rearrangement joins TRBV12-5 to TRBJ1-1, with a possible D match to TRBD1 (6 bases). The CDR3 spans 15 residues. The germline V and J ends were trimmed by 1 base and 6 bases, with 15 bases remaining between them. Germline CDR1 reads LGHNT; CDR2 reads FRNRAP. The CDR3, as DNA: TGTGCTAGTGGTTTGGCACAGGGTGGTTCTCCTGAAGCTTTCTTT. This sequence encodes CASGLAQGGSPEAFF.

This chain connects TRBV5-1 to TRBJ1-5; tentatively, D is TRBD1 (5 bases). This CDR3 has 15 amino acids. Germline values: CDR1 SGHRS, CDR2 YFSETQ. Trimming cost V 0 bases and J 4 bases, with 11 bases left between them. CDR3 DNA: TGCGCCAGCAGCTTGGAGGGGATGGGGAATCAGCCCCAGCATTTT. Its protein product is CASSLEGMGNQPQHF.

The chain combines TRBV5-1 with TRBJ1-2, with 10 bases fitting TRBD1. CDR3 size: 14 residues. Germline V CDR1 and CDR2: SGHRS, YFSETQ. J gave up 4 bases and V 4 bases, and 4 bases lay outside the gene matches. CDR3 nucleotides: TGCGCCAGCAGCCAAGGACAGGGGGGCTATGGCTACACCTTC. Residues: CASSQGQGGYGYTF.

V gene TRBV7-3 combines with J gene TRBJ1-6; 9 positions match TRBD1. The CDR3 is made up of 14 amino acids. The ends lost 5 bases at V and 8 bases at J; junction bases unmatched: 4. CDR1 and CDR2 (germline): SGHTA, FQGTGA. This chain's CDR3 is CASSAGQGHSPLHF. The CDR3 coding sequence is TGTGCCAGCAGCGCTGGACAGGGGCATTCACCCCTCCACTTT.

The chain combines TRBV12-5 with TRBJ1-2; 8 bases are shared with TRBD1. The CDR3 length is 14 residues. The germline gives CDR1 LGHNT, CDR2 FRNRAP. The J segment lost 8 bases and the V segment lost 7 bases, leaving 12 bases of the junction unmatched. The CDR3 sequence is CASAPGQALRGYTF. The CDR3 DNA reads TGTGCTAGTGCCCCGGGACAGGCTCTGCGGGGCTACACCTTC.

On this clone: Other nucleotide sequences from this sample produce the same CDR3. CDR3 coding DNA: TGTGCCAGCAGCCGGACAGGGGGCTATGGCTACACCTTC. It translates to CASSRTGGYGYTF. The rearrangement joins TRBV3-1 (or the pseudogene TRBV3-2) to TRBJ1-2; the match to TRBD1 covers 10 bases. V gave up 4 bases and J gave up 4 bases; unmatched junction bases: 0. This CDR3 region has 13 residues. Germline V CDR1 and CDR2: LGHDT, YNNKEL (reference sequence).

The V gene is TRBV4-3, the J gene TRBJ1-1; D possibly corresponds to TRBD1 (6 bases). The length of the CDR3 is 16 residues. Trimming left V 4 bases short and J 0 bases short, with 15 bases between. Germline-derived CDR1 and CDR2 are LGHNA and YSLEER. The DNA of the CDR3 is TGCGCCAGCAGCCTGGGAGGGGGGTCTATGAACACTGAAGCTTTCTTT. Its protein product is CASSLGGGSMNTEAFF.

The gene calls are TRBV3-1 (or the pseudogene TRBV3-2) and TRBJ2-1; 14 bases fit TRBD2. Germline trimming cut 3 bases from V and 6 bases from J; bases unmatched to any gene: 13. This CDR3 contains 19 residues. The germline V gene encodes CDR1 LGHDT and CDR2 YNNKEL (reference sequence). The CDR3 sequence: CASSQRVTSGGALSNEQFF. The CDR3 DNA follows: TGTGCCAGCAGCCAGAGAGTGACTAGCGGGGGGGCACTCTCCAATGAGCAGTTCTTC.

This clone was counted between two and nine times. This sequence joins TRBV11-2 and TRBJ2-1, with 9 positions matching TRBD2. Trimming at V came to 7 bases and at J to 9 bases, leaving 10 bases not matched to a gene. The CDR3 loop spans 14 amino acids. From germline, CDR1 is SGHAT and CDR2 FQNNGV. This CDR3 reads CASIQGLAWGEQFF. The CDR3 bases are TGTGCCAGCATCCAAGGACTAGCGTGGGGTGAGCAGTTCTTC.

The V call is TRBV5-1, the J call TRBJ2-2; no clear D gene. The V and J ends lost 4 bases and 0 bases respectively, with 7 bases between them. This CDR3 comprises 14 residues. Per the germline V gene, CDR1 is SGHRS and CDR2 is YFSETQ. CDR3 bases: TGCGCCAGCAGCCGTTCTCCGAACACCGGGGAGCTGTTTTTT. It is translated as CASSRSPNTGELFF. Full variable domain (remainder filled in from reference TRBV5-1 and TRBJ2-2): KAGVTQTPRYLIKTRGQQVTLSCSPISGHRSVSWYQQTPGQGLQFLFEYFSETQRNKGNFPGRFSGRQFSNSRSEMNVSTLELGDSALYLCASSRSPNTGELFFGEGSRLTVL.

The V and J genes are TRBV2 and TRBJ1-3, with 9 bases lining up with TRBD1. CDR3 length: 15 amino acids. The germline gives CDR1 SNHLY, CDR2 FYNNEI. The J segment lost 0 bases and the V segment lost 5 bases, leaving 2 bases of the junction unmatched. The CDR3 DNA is TGTGCCAGCAGTCGGACAGGGGTCTCTGGAAACACCATATATTTT. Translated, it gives CASSRTGVSGNTIYF.

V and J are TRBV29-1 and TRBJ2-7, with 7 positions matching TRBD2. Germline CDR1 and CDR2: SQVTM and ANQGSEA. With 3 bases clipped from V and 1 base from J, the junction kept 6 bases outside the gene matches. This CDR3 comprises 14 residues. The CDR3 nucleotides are TGCAGCGTTGAGAAGCGGGGAGAGTCCTACGAGCAGTACTTC. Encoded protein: CSVEKRGESYEQYF.

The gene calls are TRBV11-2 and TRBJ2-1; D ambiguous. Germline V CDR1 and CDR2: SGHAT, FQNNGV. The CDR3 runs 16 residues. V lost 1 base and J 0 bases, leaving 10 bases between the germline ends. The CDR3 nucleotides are TGTGCCAGCAGCTTAGTTTCCTCCCGCTCCTACAATGAGCAGTTCTTC. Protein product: CASSLVSSRSYNEQFF.

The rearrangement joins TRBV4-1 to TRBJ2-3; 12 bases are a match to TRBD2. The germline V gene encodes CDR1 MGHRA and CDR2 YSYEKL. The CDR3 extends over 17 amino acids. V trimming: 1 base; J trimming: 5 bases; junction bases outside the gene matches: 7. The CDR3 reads CASSQGPSGGAIDTQYF. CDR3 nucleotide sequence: TGCGCCAGCAGCCAAGGTCCTAGCGGGGGGGCTATAGATACGCAGTATTTT.

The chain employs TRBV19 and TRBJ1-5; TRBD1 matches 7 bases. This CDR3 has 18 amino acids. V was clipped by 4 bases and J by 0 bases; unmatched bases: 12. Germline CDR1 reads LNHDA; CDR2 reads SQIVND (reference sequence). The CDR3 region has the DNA TGTGCCAGTAGTAAGAGGACAGGAGTCGGATATAGCAATCAGCCCCAGCATTTT. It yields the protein CASSKRTGVGYSNQPQHF. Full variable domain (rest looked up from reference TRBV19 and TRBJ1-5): DGGITQSPKYLFRKEGQNVTLSCEQNLNHDAMYWYRQDPGQGLRLIYYSQIVNDFQKGDIAEGYSVSREKKESFPLTVTSAQKNPTAFYLCASSKRTGVGYSNQPQHFGDGTRLSIL.

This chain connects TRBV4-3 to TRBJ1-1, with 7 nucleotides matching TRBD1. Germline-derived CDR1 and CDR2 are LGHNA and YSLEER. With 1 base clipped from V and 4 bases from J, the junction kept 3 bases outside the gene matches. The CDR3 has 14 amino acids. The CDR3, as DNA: TGCGCCAGCAGCCAAGTCGGGACAGTCACTGAAGCTTTCTTT. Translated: CASSQVGTVTEAFF.

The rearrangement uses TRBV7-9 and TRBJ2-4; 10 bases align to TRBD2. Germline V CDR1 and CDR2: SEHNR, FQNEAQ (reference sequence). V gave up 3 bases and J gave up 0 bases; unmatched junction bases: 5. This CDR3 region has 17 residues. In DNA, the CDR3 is TGTGCCAGCAGCTTGGCTAGCGGGGGAATAGCCAAAAACATTCAGTACTTC. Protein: CASSLASGGIAKNIQYF.

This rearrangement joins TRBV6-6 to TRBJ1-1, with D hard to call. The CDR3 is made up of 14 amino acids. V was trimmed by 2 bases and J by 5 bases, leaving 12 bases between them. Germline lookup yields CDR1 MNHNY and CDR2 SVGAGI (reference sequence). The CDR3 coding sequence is TGTGCCAGCAGTTACCCCTCCTCCGGGACTGAAGCTTTCTTT. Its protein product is CASSYPSSGTEAFF.